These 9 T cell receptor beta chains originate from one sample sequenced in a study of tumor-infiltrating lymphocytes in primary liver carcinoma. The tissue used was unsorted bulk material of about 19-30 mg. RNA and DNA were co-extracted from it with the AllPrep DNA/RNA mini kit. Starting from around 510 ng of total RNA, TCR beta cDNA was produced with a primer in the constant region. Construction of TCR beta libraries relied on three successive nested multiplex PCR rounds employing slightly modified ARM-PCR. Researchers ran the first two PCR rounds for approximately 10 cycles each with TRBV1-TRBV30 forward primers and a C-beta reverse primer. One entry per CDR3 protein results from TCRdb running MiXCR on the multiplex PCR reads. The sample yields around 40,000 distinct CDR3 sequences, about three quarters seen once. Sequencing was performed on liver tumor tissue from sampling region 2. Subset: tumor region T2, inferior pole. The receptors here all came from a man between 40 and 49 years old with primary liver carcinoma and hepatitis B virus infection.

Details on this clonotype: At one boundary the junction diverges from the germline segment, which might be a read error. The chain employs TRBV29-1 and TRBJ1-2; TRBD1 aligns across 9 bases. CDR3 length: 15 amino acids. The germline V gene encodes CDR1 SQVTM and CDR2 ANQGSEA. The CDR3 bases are TGCAGCGTGGCCCCCCGCCTACAGGGGGCTCATGGCTACGCCTTC. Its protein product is CSVAPRLQGAHGYAF.

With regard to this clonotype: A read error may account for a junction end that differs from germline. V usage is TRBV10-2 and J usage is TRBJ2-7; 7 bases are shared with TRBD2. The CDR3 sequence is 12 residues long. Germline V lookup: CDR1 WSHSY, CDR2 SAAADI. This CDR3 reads CTSSHTSVEQYF. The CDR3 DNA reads TGCACCAGCAGTCACACTAGCGTTGAGCAGTACTTC.

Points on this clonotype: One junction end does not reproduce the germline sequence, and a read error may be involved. The CDR3 sequence: CAGSLDPGETSTDTQYF. CDR3 bases: TGTGCCGGCAGCTTAGATCCTGGGGAGACTAGCACTGATACGCAGTATTTT. The chain employs TRBV11-2 and TRBJ2-3, with 7 bases matching TRBD2. Germline V gene data show CDR1 as SGHAT and CDR2 as FQNNGV. The CDR3 is 17 amino acids.

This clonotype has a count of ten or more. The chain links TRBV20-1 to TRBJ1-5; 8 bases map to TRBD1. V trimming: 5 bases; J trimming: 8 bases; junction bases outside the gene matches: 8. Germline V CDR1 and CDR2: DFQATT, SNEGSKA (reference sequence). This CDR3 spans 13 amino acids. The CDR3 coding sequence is TGCAGTGCTGAGAGACAGGGGAGTGAGCCCCAGCATTTT. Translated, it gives CSAERQGSEPQHF.

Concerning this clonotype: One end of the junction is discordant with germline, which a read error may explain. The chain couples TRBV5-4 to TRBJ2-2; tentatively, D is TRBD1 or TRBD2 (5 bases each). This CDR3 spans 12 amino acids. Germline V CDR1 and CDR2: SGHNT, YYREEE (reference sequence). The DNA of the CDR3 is TGTGCCAGCATTGAGGACACCGGGGAGCTGCTTTTT. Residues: CASIEDTGELLF.

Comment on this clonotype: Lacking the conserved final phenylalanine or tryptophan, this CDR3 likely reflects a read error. Written as DNA, the CDR3 is TGTGCCAGCATCAATACGGGCCCCCCATACGAGCAGTACTTA. Its protein is CASINTGPPYEQYL. The J gene is TRBJ2-7, the V gene TRBV7-9; no reliable D call. There are 14 residues in the CDR3. The V end was cut by 7 bases, the J end by 4 bases, with 17 bases between. The germline gives CDR1 SEHNR, CDR2 FQNEAQ (reference sequence).

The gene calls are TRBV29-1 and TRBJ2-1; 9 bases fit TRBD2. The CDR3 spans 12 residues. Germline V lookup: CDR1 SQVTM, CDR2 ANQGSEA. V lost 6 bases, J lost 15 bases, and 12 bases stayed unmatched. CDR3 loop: CSVSLISGRVFF. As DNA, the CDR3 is TGCAGCGTCTCTCTTATTAGCGGGAGAGTGTTCTTC.

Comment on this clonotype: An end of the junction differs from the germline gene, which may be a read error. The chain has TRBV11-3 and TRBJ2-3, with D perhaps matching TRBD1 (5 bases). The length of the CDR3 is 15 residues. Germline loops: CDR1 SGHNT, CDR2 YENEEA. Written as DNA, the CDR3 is TGTGCCATCAGCCCCGGTAGGGGTCCCATAGGTACGCAGTATTTT. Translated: CAISPGRGPIGTQYF.

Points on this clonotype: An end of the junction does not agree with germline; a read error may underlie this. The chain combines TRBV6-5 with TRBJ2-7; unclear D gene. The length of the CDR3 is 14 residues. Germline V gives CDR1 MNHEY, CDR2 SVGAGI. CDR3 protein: CAGSYDISSYEQYF. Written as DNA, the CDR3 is TGTGCCGGCAGTTACGACATTAGCTCCTACGAGCAGTATTTC.